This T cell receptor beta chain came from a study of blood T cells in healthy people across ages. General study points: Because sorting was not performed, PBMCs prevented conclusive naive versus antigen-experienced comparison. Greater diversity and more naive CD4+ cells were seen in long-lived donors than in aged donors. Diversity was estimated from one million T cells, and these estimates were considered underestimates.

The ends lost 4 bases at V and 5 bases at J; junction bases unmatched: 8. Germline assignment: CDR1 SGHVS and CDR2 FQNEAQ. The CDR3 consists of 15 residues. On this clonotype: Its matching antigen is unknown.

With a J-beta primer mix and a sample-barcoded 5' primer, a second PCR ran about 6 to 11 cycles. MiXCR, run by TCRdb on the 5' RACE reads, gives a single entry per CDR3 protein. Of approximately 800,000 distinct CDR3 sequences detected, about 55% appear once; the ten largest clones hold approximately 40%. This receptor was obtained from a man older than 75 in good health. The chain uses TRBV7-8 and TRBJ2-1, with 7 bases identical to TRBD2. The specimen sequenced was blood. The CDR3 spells CASSSSGITNNEQFF. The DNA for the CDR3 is TGTGCCAGCAGCTCCAGCGGGATAACGAACAATGAGCAGTTCTTC.